The source of this T cell receptor beta chain is a study of blood T cells in healthy people across ages. Study background: For every two T cells, template switching captured about one barcoded beta molecule.

RNA extraction gave at least 6 micrograms of total RNA per sample. This clonotype was detected once. Primed by a sample-barcoded 5' primer and a J-beta primer mix, a second PCR proceeded for roughly 6 to 12 cycles. From the 5' RACE reads, TCRdb called clonotypes with MiXCR, one entry per CDR3 protein. In the table there are hundreds of thousands of distinct CDR3 sequences, around 42% of which are singletons. Germline loops: CDR1 SGHTA, CDR2 FQGNSA. Trimming at V came to 6 bases and at J to 3 bases, leaving 13 bases not matched to a gene. This CDR3 spans 16 amino acids. The sample was blood. The gene calls are TRBV7-2 and TRBJ2-5; 7 nucleotides line up with TRBD2. This sequence was found in a man in his fifties or sixties in good health. CDR3 in amino acids: CASSHHGGLIEETQYF. The CDR3 DNA reads TGTGCCAGCAGTCATCACGGGGGGTTGATAGAAGAGACCCAGTACTTC. Full variable domain (outside the CDR3, taken from reference TRBV7-2 and TRBJ2-5): GAGVSQSPSNKVTEKGKDVELRCDPISGHTALYWYRQSLGQGLEFLIYFQGNSAPDKSGLPSDRFSAERTGGSVSTLTIQRTQQEDSAVYLCASSHHGGLIEETQYFGPGTRLLVL.